Following are 22 T cell receptor beta chains from one sample sequenced in a study of blood T cells in healthy people across ages. Together with a sample-barcoded 5' primer, a J-beta primer mix was included in a second PCR lasting about 6 to 11 cycles. TCRdb re-analysed the 5' RACE reads in MiXCR, keeping a single row per CDR3 protein. The sample yields about 1.8 million distinct CDR3 sequences, around 48% seen once. The sample consisted of blood. These receptors were collected from a woman in her forties in good health.

The genes are TRBV28 and TRBJ2-7; a weak D match, TRBD2 (5 bases). The CDR3 length is 15 residues. V dropped 5 bases and J dropped 1 base, with 15 bases sitting between them. Germline V gene data show CDR1 as MDHEN and CDR2 as SYDVKM. The CDR3 spells CASSGKGLASYEQYF. CDR3 bases: TGTGCCAGCAGTGGGAAGGGTCTAGCTTCCTACGAGCAGTACTTC.

The chain links TRBV7-2 to TRBJ2-7; D gene uncertain. Germline assignment: CDR1 SGHTA and CDR2 FQGNSA. CDR3 length: 15 amino acids. The V and J ends lost 1 base and 3 bases respectively, with 13 bases between them. CDR3: CASSLGSMGSYEQYF. CDR3 nucleotides: TGTGCCAGCAGCTTAGGATCCATGGGCAGCTACGAGCAGTACTTC.

This chain joins TRBV7-2 and TRBJ2-1, with D hard to call. Germline values: CDR1 SGHTA, CDR2 FQGNSA. Trimming shortened V by 3 bases and J by 5 bases, and 5 bases separated the two germline ends. The CDR3 is 12 residues long. CDR3 DNA sequence: TGTGCCAGCAGCTTTCTCAACAATGAGCAGTTCTTC. Translation: CASSFLNNEQFF.

This sequence joins TRBV7-9 and TRBJ1-4; TRBD1 might be the D (5 bases). Germline loops: CDR1 SEHNR, CDR2 FQNEAQ (reference sequence). The CDR3 is 12 residues long. The V end lost 5 bases, the J end lost 8 bases, and 9 bases lay between the germline ends. DNA for the CDR3: TGTGCCAGCAGCAGGGGCTACGAAAAACTGTTTTTT. It translates to CASSRGYEKLFF. Filled out from reference TRBV7-9 and TRBJ1-4, the complete variable domain reads DTGVSQNPRHKITKRGQNVTFRCDPISEHNRLYWYRQTLGQGPEFLTYFQNEAQLEKSRLLSDRFSAERPKGSFSTLEIQRTEQGDSAMYLCASSRGYEKLFFGSGTQLSVL.

The rearrangement joins TRBV19 to TRBJ2-7; 8 bases agree with TRBD1. The CDR3 sequence is 15 residues long. In germline, CDR1 is LNHDA, CDR2 SQIVND (reference sequence). With V trimmed by 4 bases and J by 2 bases, 7 bases remained unmatched. The CDR3 protein is CASSTRQGRTYEQYF. In DNA form, the CDR3 reads TGTGCCAGTAGTACACGACAGGGGAGGACCTACGAGCAGTACTTC. The full variable domain, with the rest looked up from reference TRBV19 and TRBJ2-7, is DGGITQSPKYLFRKEGQNVTLSCEQNLNHDAMYWYRQDPGQGLRLIYYSQIVNDFQKGDIAEGYSVSREKKESFPLTVTSAQKNPTAFYLCASSTRQGRTYEQYFGPGTRLTVT.

The J gene is TRBJ2-1, the V gene TRBV11-3; perhaps TRBD1 as D (8 bases). The V gene's germline CDR1 is SGHNT and CDR2 YENEEA. V lost 5 bases to trimming and J lost 3 bases, with 17 bases between them. The CDR3 totals 16 residues. The CDR3, as DNA: TGTGCCAGCAGCCCCGGGGGGACAGGTAACTACAATGAGCAGTTCTTC. This codes for CASSPGGTGNYNEQFF.

The V call is TRBV29-1, the J call TRBJ1-2, with no clear D. The CDR3 extends over 12 amino acids. Per the germline V gene, CDR1 is SQVTM and CDR2 is ANQGSEA. The V gene lost 3 bases and the J gene lost 6 bases, with 11 bases spanning the gap. The CDR3 protein is CSVDFSWDGYTF. CDR3 DNA: TGCAGCGTTGATTTCAGCTGGGATGGCTACACCTTC.

The chain uses TRBV7-8 and TRBJ1-1; unclear D gene. Per the germline V gene, CDR1 is SGHVS and CDR2 is FQNEAQ. V dropped 5 bases and J dropped 0 bases, with 13 bases sitting between them. This CDR3 is built from 15 residues. The CDR3 bases are TGTGCCAGCAGCCCTAGTCGGACGGTGAACACTGAAGCTTTCTTT. It codes for CASSPSRTVNTEAFF.

This sequence joins TRBV4-3 and TRBJ2-7, with 9 bases lining up with TRBD2. CDR1 LGHNA and CDR2 YSLEER come from the germline V gene. This CDR3 has 18 amino acids. J was trimmed by 7 bases and V by 2 bases; bases with no gene match: 18. In DNA, the CDR3 is TGCGCCAGCAGCCAACACACCCCTGGAAGCGGGGGGACAAATGAGCAGTACTTC. Protein sequence: CASSQHTPGSGGTNEQYF.

A few counts support this clonotype. A much larger clone lies a single base off, so this may be a read error. The chain carries TRBV5-1 and TRBJ1-2; D is unresolved. The germline gives CDR1 SGHRS, CDR2 YFSETQ. The CDR3 has 14 residues. CDR3 sequence (DNA): TGCGCCAGCAGCTTGGCTCAAGAGGTCTATGACTACACCTTC. Its protein is CASSLAQEVYDYTF. Drawing the rest from reference TRBV5-1 and TRBJ1-2, the complete variable domain is KAGVTQTPRYLIKTRGQQVTLSCSPISGHRSVSWYQQTPGQGLQFLFEYFSETQRNKGNFPGRFSGRQFSNSRSEMNVSTLELGDSALYLCASSLAQEVYDYTFGSGTRLTVV.

In its sample, this clonotype was seen a few times. V and J are TRBV7-2 and TRBJ2-7; TRBD2 matches 7 bases. The CDR3 consists of 17 residues. The germline V gene encodes CDR1 SGHTA and CDR2 FQGNSA. Unmatched junction bases numbered 17, after V lost 5 bases and J lost 4 bases. The DNA of the CDR3 is TGTGCCAGCAGCCTTAGGGTGTCGGGGGGATGGGATTACGAGCAGTACTTC. Its translation is CASSLRVSGGWDYEQYF.

This clonotype showed up just a few times. This chain connects TRBV2 to TRBJ2-5, with D maybe TRBD1 (6 bases). Germline V CDR1 and CDR2: SNHLY, FYNNEI. Trimming removed 6 bases from V and 1 base from J, with 15 bases in between. The CDR3 loop spans 15 amino acids. The CDR3 DNA reads TGTGCCAGCAGGAAAGAAAGAGGGGGCCAAGAGACCCAGTACTTC. Translating gives CASRKERGGQETQYF.

This sequence joins TRBV6-2 or TRBV6-3 and TRBJ1-6, with D uncertain. With 5 bases removed from V and 6 bases from J, the gap between germline ends came to 11 bases. Per germline, CDR1 MNHEY and CDR2 SVGEGT. The CDR3 has 14 residues. CDR3 residues: CASSRLSSNSPLHF. The CDR3 coding sequence is TGTGCCAGCAGTCGACTAAGCAGTAATTCACCCCTCCACTTT.

This clonotype has more than one count but fewer than ten. V is TRBV20-1 and J is TRBJ2-7; 12 bases map to TRBD2. The trim removed 5 bases at V and 2 bases at J, leaving 7 bases unmatched. The CDR3 has 15 residues. Germline loops: CDR1 DFQATT, CDR2 SNEGSKA (reference sequence). The CDR3 DNA is TGCAGTGCTCCGTCTAGCGGGGGGGATCCCTACGAGCAGTACTTC. Protein product: CSAPSSGGDPYEQYF.

A few counts support this clonotype. The V gene is TRBV15, the J gene TRBJ2-7; D not certain. Germline V lookup: CDR1 LNHNV, CDR2 YYDKDF (reference sequence). The CDR3 is 14 amino acids. Deletions cut 0 bases from V and 2 bases from J, with 8 bases between. The CDR3 coding sequence is TGTGCCACCAGCAGAGACGCAGGTACCTACGAGCAGTACTTC. Translation: CATSRDAGTYEQYF.

V gene TRBV6-2 or TRBV6-3 combines with J gene TRBJ2-1, with 11 bases lining up with TRBD2. The germline V gene encodes CDR1 MNHEY and CDR2 SVGEGT. The CDR3 covers 17 residues. V trimming: 2 bases; J trimming: 1 base; junction bases outside the gene matches: 4. In DNA form, the CDR3 reads TGTGCCAGCAGTTACACTAGCGGGGGTGCGTCCTACAATGAGCAGTTCTTC. Its protein is CASSYTSGGASYNEQFF.

The chain links TRBV4-3 to TRBJ2-5; 9 bases agree with TRBD2. The germline gives CDR1 LGHNA, CDR2 YSLEER. V dropped 10 bases and J dropped 4; count of bases not matched to a gene: 13. The length of the CDR3 is 15 residues. The CDR3 nucleotides are TGCGCCAACAGTGTGGAGGCGGGGGGGACAGAGACCCAGTACTTC. Translating gives CANSVEAGGTETQYF.

J is TRBJ1-2 and V is TRBV15, with TRBD1 as a possible D gene (6 bases). Trimming cost V 6 bases and J 9 bases, with 17 bases left between them. This CDR3 region has 13 residues. Per the germline V gene, CDR1 is LNHNV and CDR2 is YYDKDF (reference sequence). The CDR3 coding sequence is TGTGCCACCAGTATGACAGGCTCTGGCAGCTACACCTTC. Residues: CATSMTGSGSYTF.

This chain joins TRBV28 and TRBJ2-5; TRBD1 matches at 8 bases. This CDR3 comprises 14 residues. Germline CDR1 reads MDHEN; CDR2 reads SYDVKM. The V segment lost 5 bases and the J segment 5 bases; nucleotides outside the gene matches: 7. The CDR3 nucleotides read TGTGCCAGCAGTACTGCAGGGGGCCTGGAGACCCAGTACTTC. Translation gives CASSTAGGLETQYF.

The rearrangement joins TRBV20-1 to TRBJ2-7; 10 bases agree with TRBD1. CDR1 and CDR2 (germline): DFQATT, SNEGSKA (reference sequence). J gave up 3 bases and V 0 bases, and 11 bases lay outside the gene matches. The CDR3 contains 17 residues. CDR3 sequence reads: CSARDRPGQGRIYEQYF. CDR3 bases: TGCAGTGCTAGAGATAGACCGGGACAGGGGAGAATCTACGAGCAGTACTTC.

The chain employs TRBV6-5 and TRBJ1-2; D ambiguous. There are 13 residues in the CDR3. Trimming cost V 3 bases and J 4 bases, with 9 bases left between them. The germline V gene encodes CDR1 MNHEY and CDR2 SVGAGI. This CDR3 is CASSYGLFYGYTF. CDR3 bases: TGTGCCAGCAGTTATGGACTCTTCTATGGCTACACCTTC.

This clonotype was counted a few times. This chain joins TRBV5-1 and TRBJ1-4; 10 positions agree with TRBD1. V dropped 0 bases and J dropped 9; count of bases not matched to a gene: 8. The CDR3 sequence is 16 residues long. Germline loops: CDR1 SGHRS, CDR2 YFSETQ. The CDR3 spells CASSLGDRGGRQKLFF. CDR3 DNA: TGCGCCAGCAGCTTGGGGGACAGGGGAGGAAGGCAAAAACTGTTTTTT.